These T cell receptor beta chains were read from a single sample in a study of radiation and T cells in renal cell carcinoma. The repertoire was sequenced with immunoSEQ multiplex PCR; TCRdb's copy has only in-frame clones and lacks some. The sample has around 12,000 clones, roughly a third seen once; the top ten hold 15% to 17%. The sequences come from tumor tissue, collected from a patient whose treatment included radiotherapy and nephrectomy. The receptor set was obtained from a man aged 60 to 69 with renal cell carcinoma. Each CDR3 is given with its conserved first and last residue. The D gene is left open where the match is weak. Part of the rows lack a size; the others show once, few, many or a class for expanded clones.

clone size,D gene,V gene,CDR3 length,J gene,CDR3 protein,CDR3 DNA
NA,NA,TRBV10-3,14,TRBJ1-2,CAISDPSTNYGYTF,TGTGCCATCAGTGATCCCAGTACTAACTATGGCTACACCTTC
NA,NA,TRBV30,11,TRBJ2-2,CAWSWREELFF,TGTGCCTGGAGTTGGAGAGAGGAGCTGTTTTTT
few,TRBD1,TRBV13,15,TRBJ1-6,CASSLGTGESSPLHF,TGTGCCAGCAGCCTTGGGACAGGGGAATCTTCACCCCTCCACTTT
NA,NA,TRBV30,11,TRBJ2-3,CVAWRADTQYF,TGTGTGGCATGGAGGGCAGATACGCAGTATTTT
few,NA,TRBV19,14,TRBJ2-1,CASSSYSSYNEQFF,TGTGCCAGTAGTAGTTACAGTTCCTACAATGAGCAGTTCTTC
NA,NA,TRBV5-6,13,TRBJ1-5,CASSWGNNQPQHF,TGTGCCAGCAGCTGGGGAAACAATCAGCCCCAGCATTTT
NA,NA,TRBV6-6,16,TRBJ2-3,CASRVPGGISTDTQYF,TGTGCCAGCAGGGTACCAGGGGGGATAAGCACAGATACGCAGTATTTT
few,TRBD1,TRBV29-1,13,TRBJ1-2,CSAGQEANYGYTF,TGCAGCGCGGGACAGGAGGCGAACTATGGCTACACCTTC
NA,NA,TRBV29-1,15,TRBJ1-4,CSVEDGASVNEKLFF,TGCAGCGTTGAAGACGGGGCGTCAGTTAATGAAAAACTGTTTTTT
few,NA,TRBV5-1,13,TRBJ1-2,CASSFEGLDGYTF,TGCGCCAGCAGCTTTGAGGGACTGGATGGCTACACCTTC
few,NA,TRBV6-6,10,TRBJ1-3,CASNGNTIYF,TGTGCCAGCAACGGAAACACCATATATTTT
NA,TRBD1,TRBV29-1,14,TRBJ1-3,CSARGGTAGNTIYF,TGCAGCGCCCGCGGCGGGACAGCTGGAAACACCATATATTTT
NA,NA,TRBV4-2,16,TRBJ1-5,CASSRLVSGSGQPQHF,TGTGCCAGCAGCCGTTTAGTTTCGGGTTCGGGACAGCCCCAGCATTTT
NA,NA,TRBV18,16,TRBJ2-7,CASSVHRGGASYEQYF,TGTGCCAGCTCAGTTCACCGTGGGGGGGCTAGCTACGAGCAGTACTTC
NA,NA,TRBV7-2,14,TRBJ1-5,CASSFSRSNQPQHF,TGTGCCAGCAGCTTCTCTAGAAGCAATCAGCCCCAGCATTTT
few,TRBD1,TRBV7-6,17,TRBJ2-1,CASSFGPGTGGAGEQFF,TGTGCCAGCAGCTTTGGTCCTGGGACAGGGGGCGCGGGAGAGCAGTTCTTC
NA,TRBD2,TRBV6-1,15,TRBJ2-5,CASSAGTSGVLAQYF,TGTGCCAGCAGTGCCGGGACTAGCGGGGTCCTGGCCCAGTACTTC
once,TRBD2,TRBV30,15,TRBJ2-3,CAWGGERGPSDTQYF,TGTGCCTGGGGAGGCGAGCGGGGGCCGTCGGATACGCAGTATTTT
NA,NA,TRBV30,14,TRBJ1-2,CAWSPTTVNYGYTF,TGTGCCTGGAGTCCAACCACAGTTAACTATGGCTACACCTTC
NA,TRBD1,TRBV10-3,14,TRBJ1-6,CAISEDRVRSPLHF,TGTGCCATCAGTGAAGACAGGGTGAGGTCACCCCTCCACTTT
few,TRBD2,TRBV7-2,17,TRBJ2-3,CASSPGLAGLSTDTQYF,TGTGCCAGCAGCCCGGGACTAGCGGGTCTTAGCACAGATACGCAGTATTTT
few,TRBD1,TRBV29-1,12,TRBJ1-2,CSGGQADYGYTF,TGCAGCGGGGGACAGGCCGACTATGGCTACACCTTC
NA,TRBD1,TRBV19,16,TRBJ2-7,CASSPWDSRTSYEQYF,TGTGCCAGTAGCCCCTGGGACAGCCGCACGTCCTACGAGCAGTACTTC
few,NA,TRBV29-1,13,TRBJ1-1,CSDMPHPYTEAFF,TGCAGCGATATGCCCCACCCGTACACTGAAGCTTTCTTT
NA,NA,TRBV25-1,15,TRBJ1-1,CASSEVSGRGTEAFF,TGTGCCAGCAGTGAAGTATCAGGGCGCGGGACTGAAGCTTTCTTT
NA,TRBD2,TRBV11-2,11,TRBJ2-7,CASSTLAAQYF,TGTGCCAGCAGCACACTAGCGGCACAGTACTTC
NA,NA,TRBV18,15,TRBJ2-1,CASSPGSPDYNEQFF,TGTGCCAGCTCCCCGGGGAGCCCCGATTACAATGAGCAGTTCTTC
few,NA,TRBV25-1,14,TRBJ2-5,CASSERGFQETQYF,TGTGCCAGCAGTGAGCGCGGTTTCCAAGAGACCCAGTACTTC
NA,TRBD2,TRBV5-1,18,TRBJ2-1,CASSLGTSGSSSYNEQFF,TGCGCCAGCAGCCTCGGGACTAGCGGGAGTAGCTCCTACAATGAGCAGTTCTTC
once,TRBD1,TRBV6-5,16,TRBJ2-2,CASSYGDRGFTGELFF,TGTGCCAGCAGTTACGGCGACAGGGGGTTCACCGGGGAGCTGTTTTTT
NA,NA,TRBV29-1,12,TRBJ1-1,CSVFVMNTEAFF,TGCAGCGTTTTTGTTATGAACACTGAAGCTTTCTTT
NA,NA,TRBV5-1,15,TRBJ1-1,CASSLGLRGWTEAFF,TGCGCCAGCAGCTTGGGGCTCAGGGGTTGGACTGAAGCTTTCTTT
NA,NA,TRBV2,15,TRBJ1-2,CASSDSGQSNYGYTF,TGTGCCAGCAGTGACTCTGGGCAGAGCAACTATGGCTACACCTTC
few,TRBD1,TRBV5-8,15,TRBJ1-2,CASSRGTGSSYGYTF,TGTGCCAGCAGCCGCGGGACAGGGTCTTCCTATGGCTACACCTTC
few,NA,TRBV19,12,TRBJ1-5,CASSIDHQPQHF,TGTGCCAGTAGTATAGATCATCAGCCCCAGCATTTT
once,NA,TRBV29-1,12,TRBJ2-7,CSVGKGGDEQYF,TGCAGCGTTGGTAAAGGTGGGGACGAGCAGTACTTC
NA,NA,TRBV5-6,13,TRBJ2-7,CASSQDGAYEQYF,TGTGCCAGCAGCCAGGACGGAGCCTACGAGCAGTACTTC
NA,NA,TRBV27,13,TRBJ1-1,CASSNRQHTEAFF,TGTGCCAGCAGTAATAGACAGCACACTGAAGCTTTCTTT
NA,TRBD2,TRBV20-1,11,TRBJ2-5,CRASGQETQYF,TGCAGGGCTAGCGGCCAAGAGACCCAGTACTTC
NA,NA,TRBV28,13,TRBJ1-5,CASSLDSNQPQHF,TGTGCCAGCAGTTTAGATAGCAATCAGCCCCAGCATTTT
few,TRBD1,TRBV2,13,TRBJ2-1,CASSEADRPRQFF,TGTGCCAGCAGTGAAGCGGACAGGCCCCGTCAGTTCTTC
once,TRBD2,TRBV4-3,20,TRBJ2-3,CASSQGLTSGGAAVADTQYF,TGCGCCAGCAGCCAAGGGCTCACTAGCGGGGGGGCCGCTGTGGCAGATACGCAGTATTTT
medium-sized,TRBD2,TRBV18,15,TRBJ2-5,CASSRTSGVKETQYF,TGTGCCAGCTCACGGACTAGCGGGGTAAAAGAGACCCAGTACTTC
few,NA,TRBV18,17,TRBJ2-2,CASSPVGDPRRTGELFF,TGTGCCAGCTCACCGGTTGGGGACCCGAGGCGGACCGGGGAGCTGTTTTTT
few,NA,TRBV7-7,14,TRBJ2-3,CASSLVSGTDTQYF,TGTGCCAGCAGCTTAGTATCGGGAACAGATACGCAGTATTTT
NA,TRBD1,TRBV29-1,13,TRBJ1-2,CSVELRGHDGYTF,TGCAGCGTTGAACTCAGGGGGCATGATGGCTACACCTTC
few,TRBD1,TRBV5-4,14,TRBJ2-1,CASSLGGEYNEQFF,TGTGCCAGCAGCCTAGGGGGCGAGTACAATGAGCAGTTCTTC
NA,NA,TRBV6-1,14,TRBJ1-2,CASSVAGDYYGYTF,TGTGCCAGCAGTGTCGCAGGGGACTACTATGGCTACACCTTC
few,NA,TRBV9,15,TRBJ2-7,CASSVLGGVSAEQYF,TGTGCCAGCAGCGTACTGGGAGGAGTAAGCGCCGAGCAGTACTTC
NA,NA,TRBV27,14,TRBJ1-2,CASSSDRTFYGYTF,TGTGCCAGCAGTAGCGACAGGACTTTCTATGGCTACACCTTC
NA,NA,TRBV6-1,14,TRBJ2-3,CASSDGYSTDTQYF,TGTGCCAGCAGTGACGGCTATAGCACAGATACGCAGTATTTT
NA,NA,TRBV5-6,11,TRBJ1-1,CASSLDREAFF,TGTGCCAGCAGTTTGGACAGAGAAGCTTTCTTT
NA,NA,TRBV29-1,14,TRBJ2-2,CSVEDSKGSGELFF,TGCAGCGTTGAAGATTCGAAAGGGTCCGGGGAGCTGTTTTTT
NA,NA,TRBV20-1,11,TRBJ2-5,CSARAWETQYF,TGCAGTGCTAGAGCGTGGGAGACCCAGTACTTC
medium-sized,NA,TRBV30,12,TRBJ2-5,CAWSGDQETQYF,TGTGCCTGGAGTGGAGACCAAGAGACCCAGTACTTC
few,NA,TRBV19,11,TRBJ1-2,CASSISGRYTF,TGTGCCAGTAGTATATCGGGACGCTACACCTTC
few,NA,TRBV6-1,13,TRBJ2-5,CASVTGHQETQYF,TGTGCCAGCGTGACGGGTCATCAAGAGACCCAGTACTTC
NA,NA,TRBV5-6,13,TRBJ1-2,CASSPDIYYGYTF,TGTGCCAGCAGCCCGGACATCTACTATGGCTACACCTTC
few,TRBD2,TRBV10-3,16,TRBJ2-5,CAISDTSGRGGETQYF,TGTGCCATCAGTGATACTAGCGGGAGGGGTGGAGAGACCCAGTACTTC
NA,NA,TRBV5-5,15,TRBJ1-1,CASSLDPGQTTEAFF,TGTGCCAGCAGCTTGGACCCTGGACAGACCACTGAAGCTTTCTTT